This T cell receptor beta chain originates from a study of cytomegalovirus exposure and HLA in healthy donors. Study-wide findings and caveats: First-cohort TCR clusters were later found to tend to co-occur in the 90 to 150 validation repertoires.

The V and J ends lost 5 bases and 4 bases respectively, with 8 bases between them. CDR3 size: 12 residues. Germline CDR1 is SEHNR and CDR2 is FQNEAQ (reference sequence). This table comes from immunoSEQ multiplex PCR, and its TCRdb copy is limited to in-frame clones, with some not included. The sample carries 150,000 to 200,000 clones, roughly three quarters recorded once. Worth noting for this clone: The antigen is unknown.

This sequence was found in a woman under 40 in good health and CMV-seronegative. Sequencing was performed on PBMCs. The chain joins TRBV7-9 to TRBJ1-2, with a tentative D call TRBD1 (6 bases). The CDR3 DNA reads TGTGCCAGCAGCAAGGGGGTCTATGGCTACACCTTC. This sequence encodes CASSKGVYGYTF.